The sequence of this T cell receptor (beta chain) was determined in a study of cytomegalovirus exposure and HLA in healthy donors. The PCR employed 60 Vbeta primers together with 13 Jbeta primers. Profiling relied on immunoSEQ multiplex PCR, and the TCRdb table lists in-frame clones only, not all of them. The sample holds about 180,000 clones, under 80% seen once. CDR3 length: 14 amino acids. The germline CDR1 and CDR2 sequences are SNHLY and FYNNEI. Germline trimming cut 6 bases from V and 10 bases from J; bases unmatched to any gene: 13. Sequencing was carried out using PBMCs. This sequence was found in a woman in her thirties in good health and CMV-seropositive. The V call is TRBV2, the J call TRBJ2-3; TRBD2 matches at 7 bases. The CDR3 sequence: CASRPWGRGQAQYF. CDR3 DNA sequence: TGTGCCAGCAGACCCTGGGGGAGGGGCCAGGCGCAGTATTTT.